One TCR beta chain is described in this entry. The antigen is undetermined. Time point noted: blood 2 weeks post-SBRT. The sample's treatment: 15 Gy SBRT to primary tumor, nephrectomy 4 weeks later. Libraries were prepared by immunoSEQ multiplex PCR; TCRdb keeps only in-frame clonotypes and omits some of them. The sample lists about 120,000 clones, around 85% seen once, with 5.8% in the top ten. The record originates from a study of radiation and T cells in renal cell carcinoma. V gave up 5 bases and J gave up 4 bases; unmatched junction bases: 12. The germline V gene has CDR1 SGHRS and CDR2 YFSETQ. This CDR3 comprises 16 residues. Study-wide results and limits: No pretreatment tumor biopsies were available for baseline clonotypes. From baseline, blood top tumor clonotypes peaked at 2 weeks post-radiation.

The receptor comes from a man aged 50-60 years with renal cell carcinoma. This chain uses TRBV5-1 with TRBJ2-7; 10 bases are a match to TRBD1. The specimen was blood, collected from a patient whose treatment included radiotherapy and nephrectomy. Written as DNA, the CDR3 is TGCGCCAGCAGTCTCGGAACCGGGACAGGGGAGTACGAGCAGTACTTC. This encodes CASSLGTGTGEYEQYF.